A selection of T cell receptor beta chains follows, all from one sample in a study of tumor and adjacent non-tumor tissue in lung cancer. TCRdb itself ran the multiplex PCR reads through MiXCR, one entry per CDR3 protein. This sample carries about 110,000 distinct CDR3 sequences, approximately 84% of them seen once, and the ten largest clones take roughly 20%. Sequenced sample: lung tumor tissue. Source of these receptors: a man in his 70s with non-small cell lung cancer. The CDR3 runs from the conserved cysteine through the conserved F or W. A D gene is named only where the DNA matches it firmly.

17	TRBV5-5	TRBD1	TRBJ2-7	CASSLAEGAFSLGEQYF
14	TRBV6-1	NA	TRBJ1-1	CTSSVGGINTETFF
16	TRBV6-5	NA	TRBJ2-1	CASSSPGPRSYNGQFF
16	TRBV6-2/TRBV6-3	NA	TRBJ2-1	CPRSTHGSRSYNEQFF
14	TRBV5-6	NA	TRBJ2-7	CASSPDEWSYEQYF
13	TRBV28	NA	TRBJ1-1	CASSFLEDTEAFF
17	TRBV11-2	NA	TRBJ2-3	CASSPSLVGGHRDTQYF
18	TRBV12-5	TRBD2	TRBJ2-1	CVSGLEPSGLAGVGEQFF
16	TRBV4-1	NA	TRBJ2-7	CTSSQQSQVIIYEQYF
14	TRBV6-6	NA	TRBJ2-7	CASTYAEYRDEQYF
16	TRBV4-2	NA	TRBJ2-3	CASSQAPGSVADTQYF
14	TRBV11-1	NA	TRBJ2-1	CASNLVTSVDEQFF
16	TRBV11-2	TRBD1	TRBJ2-2	CASNLVSTGVARELFF
16	TRBV11-3	NA	TRBJ1-1	CASSLKTCWMNTEAFF
14	TRBV11-2	NA	TRBJ2-7	CISSGDSISYGQYF
15	TRBV6-5	NA	TRBJ2-7	CAVGRKLVCSYEQYF
15	TRBV6-5	TRBD1	TRBJ1-2	CGSSYSGQGVYGYIF
19	TRBV6-5	NA	TRBJ2-2	CASSYYHPGTRGSGGELFF
13	TRBV2	NA	TRBJ1-5	CASNEAWEQPRHF
15	TRBV4-1	NA	TRBJ1-1	CASSQVIGLNTEAFF
15	TRBV10-3	TRBD1	TRBJ1-1	CAICDLGQDMSGTFF
16	TRBV4-2	NA	TRBJ2-7	CASSHTAGPRTGEYYF
11	TRBV10-3	NA	TRBJ2-5	CATRRKETQYF
14	TRBV6-6	NA	TRBJ2-7	CASVAGGSPYEQYF
16	TRBV4-1	TRBD2	TRBJ2-7	CASSQTLAGEGDEKYF
12	TRBV7-9	NA	TRBJ1-4	CASSLGGEKQFF
17	TRBV29-1	NA	TRBJ1-1	CSVPEPGTQAGIADAFF
16	TRBV28	NA	TRBJ2-5	CPSSFNVYRAAETQYF
13	TRBV5-5	NA	TRBJ2-3	CANILQDTDTQYF
15	TRBV6-1	NA	TRBJ1-2	CTSTPDRGGNYGHTF
13	TRBV11-2	NA	TRBJ1-4	CASGLVRGGKQFF
16	TRBV6-5	TRBD2	TRBJ2-5	CASSYSVAGEKETQLF
15	TRBV10-2	NA	TRBJ2-1	CASRSPGLASHEHFF
15	TRBV14	NA	TRBJ1-1	CTSSQAWAGNTEAFF
13	TRBV6-1	NA	TRBJ2-1	CVSIGNSLREEFF
14	TRBV6-1	TRBD1	TRBJ1-1	CDSNEVEGATEAFF
16	TRBV4-2	NA	TRBJ2-7	CASSHTMGPRSGEQYF
16	TRBV10-2	NA	TRBJ1-1	CANRRNIGAANTEAFF
15	TRBV10-3	NA	TRBJ2-3	CASSAGWSLADTQYF
14	TRBV11-2	NA	TRBJ2-3	CASSLTAGSITHYF
15	TRBV20-1	NA	TRBJ2-1	CSARGYQAQNNEQFF
13	TRBV29-1	NA	TRBJ1-1	CSVLTRGATEAFF
14	TRBV29-1	TRBD2	TRBJ2-2	CSPDVAGGTGELFF
17	TRBV6-6	NA	TRBJ2-6	CASSRYTMSSGANDLVF
15	TRBV6-1	NA	TRBJ1-2	CVSSEGQGLNYGYTF
16	TRBV28	NA	TRBJ1-1	CASRSRLLSVNTEAFF
14	TRBV4-2	NA	TRBJ2-7	CASCQNYAGYEQYF
14	TRBV5-1	NA	TRBJ2-7	CARSLVPGTYEQYF
16	TRBV10-2	NA	TRBJ2-7	CASSGGFGGRSDEQYF
13	TRBV5-5	NA	TRBJ1-2	CTSSLDGFYAYTF
15	TRBV11-2	TRBD2	TRBJ2-2	CASIPLTGGTTELFF
16	TRBV5-1	NA	TRBJ1-2	CASSSRGQDPHYGYTF
14	TRBV4-2	TRBD1	TRBJ2-7	CARSQRQGLYEQYF
12	TRBV28	NA	TRBJ2-3	CAVQEGTDTQYF
16	TRBV5-5	TRBD2	TRBJ2-3	CDSSLTQAGGTDTQYF
14	TRBV7-2	NA	TRBJ2-1	CASSLDSLYNEEFF
14	TRBV29-1	TRBD1	TRBJ1-1	CSAQTSRGLSQSFF
16	TRBV28	TRBD1	TRBJ1-1	CASSLTGQGAITEAFF